This T cell receptor beta chain was sequenced for a study of technical replicates of blood from a handful of donors. This clone is categorized as large. Trimming cost V 7 bases and J 2 bases, with 9 bases left between them. CDR1 is SQVTM and CDR2 is ANQGSEA in the germline V gene. The CDR3 sequence is 12 residues long. Profiling relied on immunoSEQ multiplex PCR, and the TCRdb table lists in-frame clones only, not all of them. Of about 69,000 clones in the sample, about 87% were seen once. This chain joins TRBV29-1 and TRBJ1-3, with D tentatively TRBD1 (5 bases). Source material: PBMCs. The receptor was isolated from a human donor in good health. Some clones in this sample may be carry-over from other donors' samples. CDR3 protein: CSADTPGNTIYF. For the CDR3, the DNA is TGCAGCGCGGACACGCCTGGAAACACCATATATTTT.